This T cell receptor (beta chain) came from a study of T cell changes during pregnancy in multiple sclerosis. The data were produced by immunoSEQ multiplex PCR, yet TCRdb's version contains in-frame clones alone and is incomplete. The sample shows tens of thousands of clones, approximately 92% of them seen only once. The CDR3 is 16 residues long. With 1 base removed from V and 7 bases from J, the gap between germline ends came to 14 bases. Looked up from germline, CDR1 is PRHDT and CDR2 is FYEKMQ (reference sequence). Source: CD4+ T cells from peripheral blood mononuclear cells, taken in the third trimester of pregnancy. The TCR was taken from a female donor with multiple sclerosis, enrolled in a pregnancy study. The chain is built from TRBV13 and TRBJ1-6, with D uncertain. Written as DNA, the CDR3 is TGTGCCAGCAGCTTAGTAGAGGGAGCAAGAAATTCACCCCTCCACTTT. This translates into CASSLVEGARNSPLHF.